This TCR beta chain was documented in a study of cytomegalovirus exposure and HLA in healthy donors. Whole-study findings and limits: Previous analysis showed most TCR beta V segments were productive about 90% or about 30% of the time. V- and J-gene trimming in TCR beta was tied to a missense DCLRE1C variant by an analysis performed later. Overall, roughly 160 TCR beta chains were annotated as cytomegalovirus-associated. The authors considered a cluster of highly shared sequence variants likely to be a sequencing artifact.

CDR1 is LNHDA, CDR2 SQIVND, per germline (reference sequence). The CDR3 extends over 13 amino acids. Deletions cut 1 base from V and 1 base from J, with 4 bases between. A note on this clone: The antigen is undetermined. This CDR3 is also generated by other DNA sequences in the sample.

13 Jbeta primers and 60 Vbeta primers were used for the PCR. Generated by immunoSEQ multiplex PCR, the TCRdb table keeps only in-frame clones and is missing some. In total, the table holds 150,000 to 250,000 clones. The J gene is TRBJ1-1, the V gene TRBV19; D is unresolved. This TCR came from a boy younger than 18 in good health and CMV-seronegative. Sequencing used PBMCs. For the CDR3, the DNA is TGTGCCAGTAGTATAGGGCAGAACACTGAAGCTTTCTTT. Translation gives CASSIGQNTEAFF.